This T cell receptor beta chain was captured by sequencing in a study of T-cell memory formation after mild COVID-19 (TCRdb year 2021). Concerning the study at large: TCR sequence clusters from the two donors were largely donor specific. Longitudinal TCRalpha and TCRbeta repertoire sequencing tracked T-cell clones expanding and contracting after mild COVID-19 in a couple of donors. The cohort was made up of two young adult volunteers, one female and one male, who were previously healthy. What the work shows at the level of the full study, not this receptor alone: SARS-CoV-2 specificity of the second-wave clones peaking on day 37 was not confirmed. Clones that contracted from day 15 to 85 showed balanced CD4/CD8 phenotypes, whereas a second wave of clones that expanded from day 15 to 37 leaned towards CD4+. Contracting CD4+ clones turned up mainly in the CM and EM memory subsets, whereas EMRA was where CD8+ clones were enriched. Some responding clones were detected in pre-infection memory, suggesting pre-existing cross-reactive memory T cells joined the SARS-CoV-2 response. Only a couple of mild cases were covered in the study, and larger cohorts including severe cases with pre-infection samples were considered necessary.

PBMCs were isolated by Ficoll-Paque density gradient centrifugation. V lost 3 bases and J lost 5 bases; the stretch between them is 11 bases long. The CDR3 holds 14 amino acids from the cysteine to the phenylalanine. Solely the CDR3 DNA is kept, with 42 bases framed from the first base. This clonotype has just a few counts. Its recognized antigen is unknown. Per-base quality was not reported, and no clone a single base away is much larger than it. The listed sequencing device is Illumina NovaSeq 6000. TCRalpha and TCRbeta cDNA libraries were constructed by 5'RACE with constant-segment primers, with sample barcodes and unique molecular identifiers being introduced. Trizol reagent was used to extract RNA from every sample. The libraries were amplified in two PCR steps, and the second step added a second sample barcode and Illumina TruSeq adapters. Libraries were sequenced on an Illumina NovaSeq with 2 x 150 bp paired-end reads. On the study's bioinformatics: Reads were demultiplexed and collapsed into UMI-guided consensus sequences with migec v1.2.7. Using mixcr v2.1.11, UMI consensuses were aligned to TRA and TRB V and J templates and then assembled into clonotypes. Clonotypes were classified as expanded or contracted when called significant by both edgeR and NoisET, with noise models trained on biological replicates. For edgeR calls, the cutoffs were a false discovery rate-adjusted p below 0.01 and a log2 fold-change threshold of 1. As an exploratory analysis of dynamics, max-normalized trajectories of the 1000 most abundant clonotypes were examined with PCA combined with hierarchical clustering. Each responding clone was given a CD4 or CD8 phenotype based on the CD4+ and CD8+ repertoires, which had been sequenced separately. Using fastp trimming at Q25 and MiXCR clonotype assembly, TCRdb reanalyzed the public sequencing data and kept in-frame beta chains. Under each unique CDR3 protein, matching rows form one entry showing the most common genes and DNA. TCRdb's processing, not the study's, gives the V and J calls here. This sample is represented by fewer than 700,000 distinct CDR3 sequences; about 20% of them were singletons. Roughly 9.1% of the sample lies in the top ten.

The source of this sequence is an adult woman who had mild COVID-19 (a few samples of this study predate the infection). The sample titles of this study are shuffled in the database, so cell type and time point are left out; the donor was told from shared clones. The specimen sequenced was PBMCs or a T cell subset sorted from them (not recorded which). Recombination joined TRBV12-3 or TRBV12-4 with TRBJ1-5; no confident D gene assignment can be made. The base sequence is TGTGCCAGCAGTTTTCGGAAGGAATATCAGCCCCAGCATTTT. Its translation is CASSFRKEYQPQHF.